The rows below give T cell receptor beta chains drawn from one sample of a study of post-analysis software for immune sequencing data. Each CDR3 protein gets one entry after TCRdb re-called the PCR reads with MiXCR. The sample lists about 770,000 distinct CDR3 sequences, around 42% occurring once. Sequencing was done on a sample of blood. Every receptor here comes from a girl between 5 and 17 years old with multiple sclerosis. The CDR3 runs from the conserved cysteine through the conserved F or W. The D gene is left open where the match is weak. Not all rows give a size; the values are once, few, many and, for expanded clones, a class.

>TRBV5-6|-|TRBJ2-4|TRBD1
TGTGCCAGCAGCCAGGGGACAGGGGGGGACATTCAGTACTTC
CASSQGTGGDIQYF
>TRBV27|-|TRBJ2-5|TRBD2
TGTGCCAGCAGTCCAGCGGGAGGGGGGCGAGAGACCCAGTACTTC
CASSPAGGGRETQYF
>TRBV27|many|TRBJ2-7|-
TGTGCCAGCAGTTTGGAGGTGGGCTCCTACGAGCAGTACTTC
CASSLEVGSYEQYF
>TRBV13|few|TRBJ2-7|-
TGTGCCAGCAGCCGGCCCTTAGATTCCAGCTCCTACGAGCAGTACTTC
CASSRPLDSSSYEQYF
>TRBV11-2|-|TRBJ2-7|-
TGTGCCGGCAGCTTAGAATATGGGACTTTCTACGAGCAGTACTTC
CAGSLEYGTFYEQYF
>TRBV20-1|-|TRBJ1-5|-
TGCAGTGCCCCCATTGAGACGTTCTTACTTTGGGGCAATCAGCCCCAGCATTTT
CSAPIETFLLWGNQPQHF
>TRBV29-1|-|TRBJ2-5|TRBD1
TGCAGCGACCGGACAGGGCAAGAGACCCAGTACTTC
CSDRTGQETQYF
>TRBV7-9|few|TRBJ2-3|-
TGTGCCAGCAGCCAAGGCACTGGGCGCACAGATACGCAGTATTTT
CASSQGTGRTDTQYF
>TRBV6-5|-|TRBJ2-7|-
TGTGCCAACAGTTCCCCGAGACTGGAAGCGAGTTTCGAGCAGTACTTC
CANSSPRLEASFEQYF
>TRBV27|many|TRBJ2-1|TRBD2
TGTGCCAGCAGTTTGGGCGGGAGCGGCTACAATGAGCAGTTCTTC
CASSLGGSGYNEQFF
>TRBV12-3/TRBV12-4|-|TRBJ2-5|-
TGTGCCAGCGGTCAAGACAGGAACCAACTGGGGGAGACCCAGTACTTC
CASGQDRNQLGETQYF
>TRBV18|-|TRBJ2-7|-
TGTGCCAGCTCTTACCAGGGTTCCGAGCAGTACTTC
CASSYQGSEQYF
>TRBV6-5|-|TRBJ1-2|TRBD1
TGTGCCAGCAGTCGGGACAGGGTGTATGGCTACACCTTC
CASSRDRVYGYTF
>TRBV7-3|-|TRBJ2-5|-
TGTGCCAGCAGCCGCCGAAGAGAAGAGACCCAGTACTTC
CASSRRREETQYF
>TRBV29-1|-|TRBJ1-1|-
TGCAGCTCCGGGGGGGGCAAAAGGGTTTTCTTT
CSSGGGKRVFF
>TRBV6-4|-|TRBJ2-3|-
TGTGCCAGCAGTGACCGTGTAGGGACAGATACGCAGTATTTT
CASSDRVGTDTQYF
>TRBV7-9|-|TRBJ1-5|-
TGTGCCAGCAGCTTAGGGGGTTTGGATCAGCCCCAGCATTTT
CASSLGGLDQPQHF
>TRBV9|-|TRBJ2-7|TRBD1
TGTGCCAGCAGCGTAGGCGGGGGGACAGGGGGTATGAACGAGCAGTACTTC
CASSVGGGTGGMNEQYF
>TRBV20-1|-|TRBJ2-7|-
TGCAGTGCTAGATTCCCCTCCGGGACGGCCGTAAACGAGCAGTACTTC
CSARFPSGTAVNEQYF
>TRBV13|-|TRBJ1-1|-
TGTGCCAGCAGCTTAGTTGGTCCGGGGGAAACTGAAGCTTTCTTT
CASSLVGPGETEAFF
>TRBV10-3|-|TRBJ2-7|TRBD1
TGTGCCATCAGTGAACCAGGACAGGAGTACGAGCAGTACTTC
CAISEPGQEYEQYF
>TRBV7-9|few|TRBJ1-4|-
TGTGCCAGCAGCCCCGGCCGTGGGGCAACTAATGAAAAACTGTTTTTT
CASSPGRGATNEKLFF
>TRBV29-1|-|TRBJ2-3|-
TGCAGCGTTTCGGCCCCGAGAAGCACAGATACGCAGTATTTT
CSVSAPRSTDTQYF
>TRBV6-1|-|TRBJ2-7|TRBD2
TGTGCCAGCAGTGAAGAAGCGGGAGGTACCCACGAGCAGTACTTC
CASSEEAGGTHEQYF
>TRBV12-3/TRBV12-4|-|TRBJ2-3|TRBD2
TGTGCCAGCAGTTTTCGGGGAGGGTCCGGGACTAGCGGGATAGGAGATACGCAGTATTTT
CASSFRGGSGTSGIGDTQYF
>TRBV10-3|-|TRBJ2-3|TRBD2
TGTGCCATCAGTTTAGCGGGAGGAACCGGCACAGATACGCAGTATTTT
CAISLAGGTGTDTQYF
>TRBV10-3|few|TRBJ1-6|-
TGTGCCATCAGTGCGGACAGTAATAATTCACCCCTCCACTTT
CAISADSNNSPLHF
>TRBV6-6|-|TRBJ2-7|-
TGTGCCAGCAGTTCCACTCCGGGGAGGTCGTGTGACTTC
CASSSTPGRSCDF
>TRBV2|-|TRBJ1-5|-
TGTGCCAGCATGGGCTCGGGGGTGGAGCAGCCCCAGCATTTT
CASMGSGVEQPQHF
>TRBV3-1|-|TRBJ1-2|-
TGTGCCAGCAGCCGGCAGCCGCTCAACTATGGCTACACCTTC
CASSRQPLNYGYTF
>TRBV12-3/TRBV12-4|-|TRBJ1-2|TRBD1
TGTGCCAGCAGTCCCGGGAGGGGACAGGGGAGGTATGGCTACACCTTC
CASSPGRGQGRYGYTF
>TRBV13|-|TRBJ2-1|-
TGTGCCAGCAGCTCAAATGACGTGAGCTCCTACAATGAGCAGTTCTTC
CASSSNDVSSYNEQFF
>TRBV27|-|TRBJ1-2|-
TGTGCCAGCAGTTTAAACTCGGGGAATGGCTACACCTTC
CASSLNSGNGYTF
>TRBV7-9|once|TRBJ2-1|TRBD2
TGTGCCAGCAGCTTAGGTGGACTAGCGAGTGATGAGCAGTTCTTC
CASSLGGLASDEQFF
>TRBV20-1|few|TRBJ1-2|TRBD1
TGCAGTGCTAGAAAAAGAACAGGGGTGGCTGGCTACACCTTC
CSARKRTGVAGYTF
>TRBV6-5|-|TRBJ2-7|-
TGTGCCAGCAGTTACTCGAGAGCTGGCGGGCAGTACTTC
CASSYSRAGGQYF
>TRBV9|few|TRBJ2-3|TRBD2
TGTGCCAGCAGCGCTCGACTAGCGGGAGGGGAAGATACGCAGTATTTT
CASSARLAGGEDTQYF
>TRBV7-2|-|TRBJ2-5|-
TGTGCCAGCAGCTTTGAAATCTTTGGGACCCAGTACTTC
CASSFEIFGTQYF
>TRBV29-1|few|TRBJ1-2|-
TGCAGCGTTGTTGCAGACCCGAACTATGGCTACACCTTC
CSVVADPNYGYTF
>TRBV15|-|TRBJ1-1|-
TGTGCCACCAGCAGAGATTGGGGACGACTTAACACTGAAGCTTTCTTT
CATSRDWGRLNTEAFF
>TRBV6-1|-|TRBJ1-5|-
TGTGCCCTGGGGTTCAGCAATCAGCCCCAGCATTTT
CALGFSNQPQHF
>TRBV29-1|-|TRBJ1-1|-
TGCAGCGTCGCGGGCGGGGCGAACACTGAAGCTTTCTTT
CSVAGGANTEAFF
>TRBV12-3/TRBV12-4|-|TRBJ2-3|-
TGTGCCAGCAGTTTAAGGAACCTTAATCCAGATACGCAGTATTTT
CASSLRNLNPDTQYF
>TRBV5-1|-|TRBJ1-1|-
TGCGCCAGCAGCCTCATCCCCGGGGTTGACACTGAAGCTTTCTTT
CASSLIPGVDTEAFF
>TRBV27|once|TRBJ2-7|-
TGTGCCAGCAGTTTACTAATGGGGCACCACGAGCAGTACTTC
CASSLLMGHHEQYF
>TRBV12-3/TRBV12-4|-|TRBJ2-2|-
TGTGCCAGCAGTTTCGGGGGCCCCGGGGAGCTGTTTTTT
CASSFGGPGELFF
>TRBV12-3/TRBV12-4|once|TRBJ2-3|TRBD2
TGTGCCAGCAGCACCGCTAGCGGGAGCACAGATACGCAGTATTTT
CASSTASGSTDTQYF
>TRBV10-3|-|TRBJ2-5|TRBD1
TGTGCCATCAGTGAATTTCCGGAGATCGCGACAGGGCGGGTTCAAGAGACCCAGTACTTC
CAISEFPEIATGRVQETQYF
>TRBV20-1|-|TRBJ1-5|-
TGCAGTGCTGAACTTGGGGCCAATCAGCCCCAGCATTTT
CSAELGANQPQHF
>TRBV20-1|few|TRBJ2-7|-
TGCAGTGCTAGTAGGGACGGCGGTCGTTACGAGCAGTACTTC
CSASRDGGRYEQYF
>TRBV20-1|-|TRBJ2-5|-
TGCAGTGCTCGACCCCAGGGGAAAGGGACCCAGTACTTC
CSARPQGKGTQYF
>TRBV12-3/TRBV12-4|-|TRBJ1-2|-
TGTGCCAGCAGTTTAGAGGGGTTAATCTCGGGGTACCATGGCTACACCTTC
CASSLEGLISGYHGYTF
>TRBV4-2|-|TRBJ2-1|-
TGTGCCAGCAGCCAATTCTTCGCCAAGGGTATGGGCAATGAGCAGTTCTTC
CASSQFFAKGMGNEQFF
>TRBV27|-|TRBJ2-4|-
TGTGCCGGCAGTCCCCAAAGGGGCAGCATTCAGTACTTC
CAGSPQRGSIQYF
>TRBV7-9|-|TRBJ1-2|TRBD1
TGTGCCAGCAGCCCACGGACAGGGGGCAGCAATGGCTACACCTTC
CASSPRTGGSNGYTF
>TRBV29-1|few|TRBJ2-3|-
TGCAGCGTTGAGGTGGTGGGCACAGATACGCAGTATTTT
CSVEVVGTDTQYF
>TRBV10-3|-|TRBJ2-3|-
TGTGCCATCAGTGGGCCATTGGGGAGTAGAGATACGCAGTATTTT
CAISGPLGSRDTQYF
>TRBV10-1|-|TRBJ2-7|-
TGCGCCAGCAGTGAGGTCGGTCTACCCTACGAGCAGTACTTC
CASSEVGLPYEQYF
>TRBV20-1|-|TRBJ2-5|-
TGCAGTGCTAGGGGATACAGTGAACGGGAGACCCAGTACTTC
CSARGYSERETQYF